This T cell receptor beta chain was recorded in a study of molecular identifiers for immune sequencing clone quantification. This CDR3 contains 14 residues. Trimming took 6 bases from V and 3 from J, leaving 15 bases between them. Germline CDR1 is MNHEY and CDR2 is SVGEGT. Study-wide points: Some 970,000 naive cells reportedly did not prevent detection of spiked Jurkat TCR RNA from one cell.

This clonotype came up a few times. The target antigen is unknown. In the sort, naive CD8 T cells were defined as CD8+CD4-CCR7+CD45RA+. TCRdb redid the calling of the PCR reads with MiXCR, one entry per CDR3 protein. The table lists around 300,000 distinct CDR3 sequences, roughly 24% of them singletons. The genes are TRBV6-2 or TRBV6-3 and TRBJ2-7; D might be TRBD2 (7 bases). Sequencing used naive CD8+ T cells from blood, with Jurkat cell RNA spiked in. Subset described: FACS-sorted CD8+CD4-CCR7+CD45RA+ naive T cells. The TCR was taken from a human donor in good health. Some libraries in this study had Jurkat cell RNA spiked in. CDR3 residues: CASSPGGLFYEQYF. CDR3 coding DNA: TGTGCCAGCAGCCCGGGGGGCCTGTTCTACGAGCAGTACTTC.